This is a list of T cell receptor beta chains from one sample in a study of T cells after yellow fever vaccination. TCRdb processed the 5' RACE reads anew with MiXCR; each CDR3 protein has one entry. In the table there are more than 450,000 distinct CDR3 sequences, just over 20% of which are singletons. The material was PBMCs, obtained about 21 days after the first yellow fever vaccination. The receptors come from a man aged 18 to 35 who received the YFV17D yellow fever vaccine. The CDR3 runs from the conserved cysteine through the conserved F or W. D genes are given only for firm matches. Clone size is stated in some rows and not others, as once, few, many or a class when expanded.

J	V	D	length	size	CDR3	DNA
TRBJ1-1	TRBV4-1	TRBD1	17	-	CASSQEGPTGFRAEAFF	TGCGCCAGCAGCCAAGAAGGGCCGACAGGGTTTCGGGCTGAAGCTTTCTTT
TRBJ2-5	TRBV24-1	TRBD1	13	many	CATSENRGETQYF	TGTGCCACCAGTGAGAACAGGGGGGAGACCCAGTACTTC
TRBJ2-7	TRBV7-2	-	13	many	CASSTTNQYEQYF	TGTGCCAGCAGCACGACAAACCAGTACGAGCAGTACTTC
TRBJ2-1	TRBV19	-	13	few	CASSIQGRDEQFF	TGTGCCAGTAGTATCCAGGGTAGAGATGAGCAGTTCTTC
TRBJ1-2	TRBV28	TRBD1	13	-	CASIEGAGYGYTF	TGTGCCAGCATCGAGGGGGCGGGGTATGGCTACACCTTC
TRBJ1-4	TRBV6-2/TRBV6-3	-	15	few	CASSYSGPTNEKLFF	TGTGCCAGCAGTTACTCCGGACCGACTAATGAAAAACTGTTTTTT
TRBJ2-2	TRBV4-1	TRBD1	15	few	CASSSRDRDTGELFF	TGCGCCAGCAGCTCCCGGGACAGAGACACCGGGGAGCTGTTTTTT
TRBJ2-5	TRBV15	-	14	-	CATSLRRAAETQYF	TGTGCCACCAGCCTCAGAAGGGCGGCGGAGACCCAGTACTTC
TRBJ2-3	TRBV20-1	TRBD2	13	many	CSAPTSGTDTQYF	TGCAGTGCCCCCACTAGCGGCACAGATACGCAGTATTTT
TRBJ2-1	TRBV7-9	TRBD2	16	-	CASSLPAGARYYEQFF	TGTGCCAGCAGCTTACCAGCGGGGGCAAGGTATTATGAGCAGTTCTTC
TRBJ2-3	TRBV5-1	-	17	few	CASSVGSGPLGTDTQYF	TGCGCCAGCAGCGTTGGGTCCGGACCGCTCGGCACAGATACGCAGTATTTT
TRBJ1-4	TRBV5-1	-	14	few	CASKLVTANEKLFF	TGCGCCAGCAAATTGGTTACAGCTAATGAAAAACTGTTTTTT
TRBJ2-6	TRBV6-2/TRBV6-3	-	15	-	CASSLRASGANVLTF	TGTGCCAGCAGTCTCAGGGCCTCTGGGGCCAACGTCCTGACTTTC
TRBJ2-1	TRBV7-3	TRBD1	15	-	CASSSSTGAGNEQFF	TGTGCCAGCAGCTCTAGTACAGGGGCGGGCAATGAGCAGTTCTTC
TRBJ2-7	TRBV27	TRBD2	13	-	CASGGGNSYEQYF	TGTGCCAGCGGGGGGGGTAACTCCTACGAGCAGTACTTC
TRBJ2-5	TRBV7-9	TRBD2	16	-	CASSSRAGPVRETQYF	TGTGCCAGCAGCTCGAGAGCGGGGCCGGTTCGGGAGACCCAGTACTTC
TRBJ1-2	TRBV7-2	-	14	few	CASSFARGAYGYTF	TGTGCCAGCAGCTTCGCCCGGGGCGCCTATGGCTACACCTTC
TRBJ1-2	TRBV6-1	TRBD1	13	-	CASSLGGAEGYTF	TGTGCCAGCAGCCTAGGGGGCGCCGAGGGCTACACCTTC
TRBJ1-1	TRBV7-9	TRBD1	15	-	CASSLGRGRDTEAFF	TGTGCCAGCAGTTTAGGAAGGGGGCGGGACACTGAAGCTTTCTTT
TRBJ2-3	TRBV7-9	-	13	few	CASSSGGLDTQYF	TGTGCCAGCAGCTCGGGGGGCTTAGATACGCAGTATTTT
TRBJ1-1	TRBV12-3/TRBV12-4	-	14	few	CASSLILGSTEAFF	TGTGCCAGCAGTTTAATCCTGGGGAGCACTGAAGCTTTCTTT
TRBJ2-1	TRBV20-1	-	12	few	CSARVSGDEQFF	TGCAGTGCTAGAGTGAGTGGGGATGAGCAGTTCTTC
TRBJ2-3	TRBV9	-	15	many	CASSYRGGSTDTQYF	TGTGCCAGCAGTTATAGAGGGGGTAGCACAGATACGCAGTATTTT
TRBJ2-3	TRBV5-6	-	15	-	CASSLGPPGTDTQYF	TGTGCCAGCAGCTTGGGGCCGCCGGGCACAGATACGCAGTATTTT
TRBJ2-7	TRBV7-2	-	13	few	CASSLAPGAPQYF	TGTGCCAGCAGCTTAGCTCCGGGAGCACCGCAGTACTTC
TRBJ2-5	TRBV5-1	TRBD2	14	-	CASSSGTSQETQYF	TGCGCCAGCAGCTCCGGGACTAGCCAAGAGACCCAGTACTTC
TRBJ1-3	TRBV12-3/TRBV12-4	-	14	-	CASSLNQGWNTIYF	TGTGCCAGCAGTTTGAATCAGGGGTGGAACACCATATATTTT
TRBJ2-2	TRBV24-1	TRBD2	19	-	CATSGRTSLFAANTGELFF	TGTGCCACCAGTGGACGGACTAGCTTATTTGCGGCGAACACCGGGGAGCTGTTTTTT